This T cell receptor beta chain was captured by sequencing in a study of cytomegalovirus exposure and HLA in healthy donors. General study findings and limits: Cytomegalovirus-associated status was assigned to about 180 TCR beta chains. In vitro checks showed that three CMV-associated chains really do target CMV antigens. For cytomegalovirus status, the classifier reportedly gave diagnoses with high specificity and sensitivity.

The V and J ends lost 4 bases and 3 bases respectively, with 15 bases between them. Germline V gene lookup returns CDR1 SGHRS and CDR2 YFSETQ. This CDR3 has 15 residues. The repertoire was sequenced with immunoSEQ multiplex PCR; TCRdb's copy has only in-frame clones and lacks some. The table lists approximately 160,000 clones, around nine tenths of them singletons. On this clone: No antigen is known for it.

The TCR was taken from a young woman in good health and CMV-seropositive. This chain connects TRBV5-1 to TRBJ2-3, with D possibly being TRBD2 (5 bases). Sequenced: PBMCs. For the CDR3, the DNA is TGCGCCAGCAGCGGAGGCACAACGGGGACAGATACGCAGTATTTT. Residues: CASSGGTTGTDTQYF.